This entry describes one T cell receptor (beta chain). The data belong to a study of blood T cell repertoires in COVID-19. The repertoire was sequenced with immunoSEQ multiplex PCR; TCRdb's copy has only in-frame clones and lacks some. The sample lists about 270,000 clones; 75% to 95% were seen once. The CDR3 loop spans 14 amino acids. Trimming pared 5 bases from V and 1 base from J, leaving 12 bases between. Germline assignment: CDR1 SGHAT and CDR2 FQNNGV. The sequencing sample was made of peripheral blood. The chain joins TRBV11-2 to TRBJ2-7; TRBD1 might be the D (5 bases). This sequence originates from a person aged 18 to 30 with COVID-19, enrolled during active disease. In DNA form, the CDR3 reads TGTGCCAGCAGCCGCAGAACAGGTTCCTACGAGCAGTACTTC. It yields the protein CASSRRTGSYEQYF.